Shown below are 19 T cell receptor beta chains from a single sample sequenced in a study of CD8 T cells in ankylosing spondylitis. General study points: About 8 highly homologous variants made up a TCR beta motif, and this motif appeared characteristic of ankylosing spondylitis blood.

Antigens for these TCRs are unknown. TCRdb itself ran the 5' RACE reads through MiXCR, one entry per CDR3 protein. The data contain about 510,000 distinct CDR3 sequences, approximately 5.3% of them singletons. The sequencing sample was made of blood, either unsorted or a sorted T cell fraction (not recorded which). These receptors were taken from a male donor with ankylosing spondylitis.

This clonotype was seen repeatedly, ten times or more. This may be a read error: a much more frequent sequence differs by one nucleotide. The chain recombines TRBV27 with TRBJ2-7; the D is unclear. Germline V CDR1 and CDR2: MNHEY, SMNVEV (reference sequence). V was shortened by 6 bases and J by 2 bases, with 5 bases between the two germline ends. The CDR3 extends over 11 amino acids. This chain's CDR3 is CASSPTYEQYF. CDR3 nucleotides: TGTGCCAGCAGCCCTACCTACGAGCAGTACTTC.

This clonotype has only a few counts. The V and J genes are TRBV7-9 and TRBJ2-3; TRBD2 matches at 11 bases. Trimming at V came to 5 bases and at J to 4 bases, leaving 5 bases not matched to a gene. Germline lookup yields CDR1 SEHNR and CDR2 FQNEAQ (reference sequence). This CDR3 contains 15 residues. DNA for the CDR3: TGTGCCAGCAGCCAACTAGCGGGAGAGGCAGATACGCAGTATTTT. It codes for CASSQLAGEADTQYF. Supplemented by reference TRBV7-9 and TRBJ2-3, the full variable domain reads DTGVSQNPRHKITKRGQNVTFRCDPISEHNRLYWYRQTLGQGPEFLTYFQNEAQLEKSRLLSDRFSAERPKGSFSTLEIQRTEQGDSAMYLCASSQLAGEADTQYFGPGTRLTVL.

This clonotype was seen ten or more times. The V and J genes are TRBV29-1 and TRBJ1-1; D gene uncertain. The CDR3 has 10 amino acids. The germline gives CDR1 SQVTM, CDR2 ANQGSEA. V dropped 3 bases and J dropped 6 bases, with 5 bases sitting between them. The CDR3 nucleotides read TGCAGCGTTGATACCCCTGAAGCTTTCTTT. Protein sequence: CSVDTPEAFF.

This chain connects TRBV20-1 to TRBJ2-1; no clear D. The CDR3 length is 13 residues. Germline CDR1 DFQATT, CDR2 SNEGSKA (reference sequence). V gave up 5 bases and J gave up 9 bases, with 17 bases separating them. CDR3 DNA sequence: TGCAGTGCTGCGAGGAGTCTCGCTGGTGAGCAGTTCTTC. It specifies CSAARSLAGEQFF.

This clonotype appeared many times. The chain carries TRBV7-2 and TRBJ2-5; D gene ambiguous. The CDR3 is 13 residues long. Germline CDR1 SGHTA, CDR2 FQGNSA. Deletions cut 5 bases from V and 2 bases from J, with 9 bases between. This chain's CDR3 is CASSLTEQETQYF. The CDR3 nucleotides are TGTGCCAGCAGCCTAACAGAGCAAGAGACCCAGTACTTC.

V gene TRBV12-3 or TRBV12-4 combines with J gene TRBJ2-7, with 9 bases matching TRBD1. V lost 6 bases to trimming and J lost 9 bases; unmatched junction nucleotides: 12. CDR3 length: 14 residues. This chain's CDR3 is CASSPDVQGAGQYF. For the CDR3, the DNA is TGTGCCAGCAGCCCGGATGTACAGGGGGCTGGGCAGTACTTC.

There are many counts of this clonotype. The gene calls are TRBV29-1 and TRBJ2-5; no firm D call. CDR1 is SQVTM and CDR2 is ANQGSEA in the germline V gene. The V and J ends lost 6 bases and 5 bases respectively, with 16 bases between them. The CDR3 length is 13 residues. CDR3 nucleotide sequence: TGCAGCGTAAGGGCCGTAATCGGGGAGACCCAGTACTTC. It specifies CSVRAVIGETQYF. Full variable domain (outside the CDR3, taken from reference TRBV29-1 and TRBJ2-5): SAVISQKPSRDICQRGTSLTIQCQVDSQVTMMFWYRQQPGQSLTLIATANQGSEATYESGFVIDKFPISRPNLTFSTLTVSNMSPEDSSIYLCSVRAVIGETQYFGPGTRLLVL.

This clonotype was detected ten times or more. V and J are TRBV5-1 and TRBJ1-4; D not certain. The CDR3 has 15 amino acids. The V gene's germline CDR1 is SGHRS and CDR2 YFSETQ. Trimming shortened V by 2 bases and J by 4 bases, and 12 bases separated the two germline ends. The CDR3 sequence: CASSLGLGFNEKLFF. The CDR3, as DNA: TGCGCCAGCAGCTTAGGGTTGGGGTTTAATGAAAAACTGTTTTTT.

There are many counts of this clonotype. V is TRBV25-1 and J is TRBJ2-7; 9 nucleotides line up with TRBD1. J lost 7 bases, V lost 6 bases, and 10 bases had no gene match. This CDR3 region has 14 residues. Germline CDR1 is MGHDK and CDR2 is SYGVNS. As DNA, the CDR3 is TGTGCCAGCAGGAGACAGGGGGGGGGTGGTGAGCAGTACTTC. This encodes CASRRQGGGGEQYF.

This clonotype was picked up many times. This chain joins TRBV5-1 and TRBJ2-5, with 10 nucleotides matching TRBD1. The CDR3 extends over 16 amino acids. V lost 2 bases to trimming and J lost 6 bases; unmatched junction nucleotides: 10. CDR1 is SGHRS and CDR2 is YFSETQ in the germline V gene. DNA for the CDR3: TGCGCCAGCAGCTTACGTAGACAGGGGGCATCGAAGACCCAGTACTTC. Protein: CASSLRRQGASKTQYF.

This clonotype was counted a few times. The chain combines TRBV20-1 with TRBJ2-1; tentatively, D is TRBD1 or TRBD2 (6 bases each). Germline loops: CDR1 DFQATT, CDR2 SNEGSKA (reference sequence). V was clipped by 3 bases and J by 0 bases, with 15 bases between them. The CDR3 length is 16 residues. In DNA, the CDR3 is TGCAGTGCTAGTGCTGGGGGGCTCGTCTCCTACAATGAGCAGTTCTTC. It encodes CSASAGGLVSYNEQFF.

This clonotype was seen many times. The chain is built from TRBV11-1 and TRBJ1-2; D unclear. The CDR3 is 16 amino acids. Germline lookup yields CDR1 SGHAT and CDR2 FQDESV (reference sequence). Between the trimmed V and J ends, which lost 2 bases and 0 bases, there was a span of 13 bases. CDR3 region: CASSLLADQANYGYTF. CDR3 nucleotide sequence: TGTGCCAGCAGCTTACTCGCAGACCAAGCTAACTATGGCTACACCTTC.

This clonotype occurred a few times. This chain uses TRBV3-1 with TRBJ1-6; D is uncertain. This CDR3 is built from 13 residues. CDR1 and CDR2 (germline): LGHDT, YNNKEL (reference sequence). V lost 1 base, J lost 12 bases, and 10 bases lay in between. CDR3 nucleotide sequence: TGTGCCAGCAGCCAAGTGACAAAGGAACCCCTCCACTTT. This codes for CASSQVTKEPLHF.

This clonotype was detected ten times or more. The chain uses TRBV6-1 and TRBJ1-6; 9 bases align to TRBD1. The germline V gene encodes CDR1 MNHNS and CDR2 SASEGT. The CDR3 covers 14 residues. Trimming removed 9 bases from V and 9 bases from J; junction bases left unmatched: 9. DNA of the CDR3: TGTGCCAGTTCGATGGACAGGGGAAGTTCACCCCTCCACTTT. Encoded protein: CASSMDRGSSPLHF.

In its sample, this clonotype was seen a few times. A junction boundary mismatches the germline segment, possibly from a read error. The J gene is TRBJ2-3, the V gene TRBV5-6; TRBD2 is a possible D gene (6 bases). Per the germline V gene, CDR1 is SGHDT and CDR2 is YYEEEE. The CDR3 runs 14 residues. The CDR3 region has the DNA TGTGCCAGCAGCTCGGACTATGGTGCAGAGACGCAGTATTTT. Translation: CASSSDYGAETQYF.

V usage is TRBV5-1 and J usage is TRBJ2-7; 7 nucleotides match TRBD1. The CDR3 runs to 13 residues. The V segment lost 4 bases and the J segment 5 bases; nucleotides outside the gene matches: 6. Germline lookup yields CDR1 SGHRS and CDR2 YFSETQ. This CDR3 reads CASSMTGWHEQYF. CDR3 in DNA: TGCGCCAGCAGCATGACAGGGTGGCACGAGCAGTACTTC.

This clonotype occurred many times. The gene calls are TRBV5-6 and TRBJ2-2; D may be TRBD1 (6 bases). The CDR3 contains 15 residues. The V gene lost 2 bases and the J gene lost 7 bases, with 15 bases spanning the gap. CDR1 SGHDT and CDR2 YYEEEE come from the germline V gene. The CDR3 nucleotides read TGTGCCAGCAGCTTCATACAGGGAAGGAGCGGGGAGCTGTTTTTT. Its protein is CASSFIQGRSGELFF.

The rearrangement uses TRBV27 and TRBJ1-1, with D tentatively TRBD1 (5 bases). Trimming removed 5 bases from V and 1 base from J, with 20 bases in between. Germline assignment: CDR1 MNHEY and CDR2 SMNVEV (reference sequence). The CDR3 consists of 17 residues. CDR3 sequence reads: CASSRRDHQTPNTEAFF. CDR3 in DNA: TGTGCCAGCAGTCGCCGGGACCACCAAACCCCGAACACTGAAGCTTTCTTT.

The sample holds many counts of this clonotype. The V gene is TRBV5-1, the J gene TRBJ2-7, with 7 bases identical to TRBD1. The trim removed 2 bases at V and 3 bases at J, leaving 8 bases unmatched. There are 15 residues in the CDR3. Germline V CDR1 and CDR2: SGHRS, YFSETQ. The CDR3 sequence: CASSFGPNRGYEQYF. Written as DNA, the CDR3 is TGCGCCAGCAGCTTCGGCCCAAACAGGGGCTACGAGCAGTACTTC.